This record concerns one TCR beta chain sequence. The antigen is unknown. These data come from a study of T cell responses to AZD1222 COVID-19 vaccine. Regarding the study as a whole: Sampling that yielded the repertoires occurred only after the peak T cell response. White British people made up most donors, females outnumbered males, and clonal diversity was possibly underestimated. Reportedly, close to half of spike-specific TCRs are directed against unmutated variant regions. Spike-specific TCRs gained breadth and depth after people received two AZD1222 doses.

Looked up from germline, CDR1 is ENHRY and CDR2 is SYGVKD. CDR3 length equals 14 residues. V dropped 10 bases and J dropped 0 bases, with 16 bases sitting between them. Assay: immunoSEQ multiplex PCR; the TCRdb copy retains only in-frame clones and omits some. The repertoire includes about 140,000 clones, more than 90% of them detected once, and approximately 4.7% sits in the top ten. The source material was peripheral blood, sampled on day 0 of AZD1222 vaccination. This chain uses TRBV10-3 with TRBJ2-7; D might be TRBD1 or TRBD2, each matching 5 bases. The receptor was derived from an adult in good health. For the CDR3, the DNA is TGTGCCACCTTGTTAGGGGAGAGCTCCTACGAGCAGTACTTC. This encodes CATLLGESSYEQYF.